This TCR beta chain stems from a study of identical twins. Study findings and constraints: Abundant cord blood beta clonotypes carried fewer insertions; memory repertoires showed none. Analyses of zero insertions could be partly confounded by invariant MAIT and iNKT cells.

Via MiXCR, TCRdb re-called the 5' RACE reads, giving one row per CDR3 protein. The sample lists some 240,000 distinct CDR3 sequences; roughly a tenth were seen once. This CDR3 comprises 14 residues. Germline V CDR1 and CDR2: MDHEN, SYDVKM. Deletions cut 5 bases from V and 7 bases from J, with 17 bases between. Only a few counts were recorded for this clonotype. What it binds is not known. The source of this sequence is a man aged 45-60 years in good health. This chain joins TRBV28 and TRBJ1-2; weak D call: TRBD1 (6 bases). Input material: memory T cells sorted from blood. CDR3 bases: TGTGCCAGCAGTGGGGGGGCCAGGGACTTTGGCTACACCTTC. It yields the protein CASSGGARDFGYTF.